This T cell receptor (beta chain) is drawn from a study of PD-1 blockade in classical Hodgkin lymphoma. Study findings and constraints: Repertoire differences have undefined causes, possibly disease activity or prior therapy.

TCRdb's table, derived via immunoSEQ multiplex PCR, lists solely in-frame clones and lacks some. The sample includes 26,000 or so clones, approximately 67% seen only once; the top ten take about 11%. The CDR3 extends over 15 amino acids. Trimming took 9 bases from V and 2 from J; bases not matched to a gene: 13. Looked up from germline, CDR1 is MNHEY and CDR2 is SVGAGI. All trial patients relapsed after autologous stem cell transplantation. Responses achieved at best were complete response, partial response or progressive disease. Remarks on this clone: The antigen is undetermined.

The chain couples TRBV6-5 to TRBJ2-7, with 7 bases that match TRBD2. The source was peripheral blood mononuclear cells (PBMCs), collected before the second cycle of nivolumab. This TCR came from a human donor with classical Hodgkin lymphoma. The CDR3 DNA is TGTGCCAGTGAACGCTATTCCGGGGGGACCTACGAGCAGTACTTC. Translating gives CASERYSGGTYEQYF.